The entry below gives a single TCR beta chain sequence along with its context. Its target is not known. Germline V gene lookup returns CDR1 LNHDA and CDR2 SQIVND (reference sequence). The V end lost 6 bases, the J end lost 2 bases, and 13 bases lay between the germline ends. This CDR3 comprises 14 residues. This sample was taken from a study of cytomegalovirus exposure and HLA in healthy donors. Method: immunoSEQ multiplex PCR; TCRdb's copy keeps in-frame clones and lacks some. The sample holds about 220,000 clones, approximately 80% seen once. The study, taken as a whole, reports: Cytomegalovirus association was listed for around 170 TCR beta chains. Most TCR sequences proved rare, with some public TCRs found in many donors. A classifier reportedly called cytomegalovirus status with high sensitivity and specificity.

The donors were in the approximately 120-subject validation cohort, distinct from the roughly 700-subject first cohort. The chain recombines TRBV19 with TRBJ2-5; D remains unclear. Sequencing was done on a sample of PBMCs. The TCR comes from a woman in her twenties or thirties in good health and CMV-seropositive. The CDR3 loop is CASSLSPTQETQYF. CDR3 DNA sequence: TGTGCCAGTAGCCTATCCCCGACGCAAGAGACCCAGTACTTC.